This T cell receptor beta chain appears in the sequencing data of a study of T cell responses to AZD1222 COVID-19 vaccine. As regards this clone: As yet, its antigen is unknown.

Broader study findings: Repertoires were obtained solely post-peak T cell response. Reports say nearly half of spike-specific TCRs go after unmutated variant regions. Regions 160-218 and 743-854 held dominance among vaccine-associated CD4 TCRs, which spanned spike. Spike-specific TCR depth and breadth grew after two AZD1222 doses.

Assay used: immunoSEQ multiplex PCR; TCRdb lists only in-frame clones, some missing. The table includes 110,000 or so clones, around 88% detected once. CDR1 and CDR2 (germline): LNHDA, SQIVND (reference sequence). Trimming removed 1 base from V and 5 bases from J, with 14 bases in between. The CDR3 contains 15 residues. The chain is built from TRBV19 and TRBJ1-1; D perhaps matches TRBD1 (5 bases). This specimen consisted of peripheral blood, obtained 28 days after the second AZD1222 dose. The clonotype comes from an adult who received the AZD1222 COVID-19 vaccine. The CDR3 spells CASSIVPGLGTEAFF. As DNA, the CDR3 is TGTGCCAGTAGTATAGTCCCAGGGCTGGGGACTGAAGCTTTCTTT.